The 9 T cell receptor beta chains presented below share a single source sample, sequenced in a study of T cells in Graves' hyperthyroidism and ophthalmopathy. Amplified TCR beta CDR3 regions came from RNA transcripts. The TCR CDR3 was amplified in a first-round RT-PCR using the HTBI primer set. TCRdb ran MiXCR on the multiplex PCR reads and lists one entry per CDR3 protein. The sample lists 250,000 to 300,000 distinct CDR3 sequences, roughly 19% seen once, with approximately 37% in the top ten. Source material: blood. These receptors were taken from a man in his fifties with Graves' ophthalmopathy.

The chain combines TRBV25-1 with TRBJ2-2; D uncertain. This CDR3 is built from 14 residues. The V end lost 3 bases, the J end lost 3 bases, and 8 bases lay between the germline ends. The germline gives CDR1 MGHDK, CDR2 SYGVNS. The CDR3 DNA follows: TGTGCCAGCAGTGAGGGTAGGGACACCGGGGAGCTGTTTTTT. Residues: CASSEGRDTGELFF. Full variable domain (rest looked up from reference TRBV25-1 and TRBJ2-2): EADIYQTPRYLVIGTGKKITLECSQTMGHDKMYWYQQDPGMELHLIHYSYGVNSTEKGDLSSESTVSRIRTEHFPLTLESARPSHTSQYLCASSEGRDTGELFFGEGSRLTVL.

This clonotype was detected a few times. The genes are TRBV18 and TRBJ1-4; D not certain. Germline loops: CDR1 KGHSH, CDR2 LQKENI. Deletions cut 1 base from V and 3 bases from J, with 9 bases between. The CDR3 is made up of 15 amino acids. CDR3 amino acids: CASSPQKLANEKLFF. The CDR3 nucleotides read TGTGCCAGCTCACCACAGAAACTGGCTAATGAAAAACTGTTTTTT.

This clonotype was counted ten times or more. The rearrangement links TRBV5-1 to TRBJ1-1; D is unresolved. V lost 0 bases to trimming and J lost 1 base, with 7 bases between them. The germline V gene has CDR1 SGHRS and CDR2 YFSETQ. There are 14 residues in the CDR3. CDR3 residues: CASSLGHSNTEAFF. The CDR3 nucleotides read TGCGCCAGCAGCTTGGGACATTCGAACACTGAAGCTTTCTTT.

Ten or more counts support this clonotype. J is TRBJ2-4 and V is TRBV3-1; possible D gene TRBD1, 6 bases. The CDR3 runs 14 residues. Germline V gives CDR1 LGHDT, CDR2 YNNKEL (reference sequence). V shed 4 bases and J shed 2 bases, with 9 bases lying between them. The CDR3 spells CASSPQGTKNIQYF. CDR3 nucleotides: TGTGCCAGCAGCCCACAGGGTACCAAAAACATTCAGTACTTC.

This clonotype has ten or more counts. The chain carries TRBV20-1 and TRBJ2-7; D is ambiguous. This CDR3 is 12 amino acids long. Germline lookup yields CDR1 DFQATT and CDR2 SNEGSKA (reference sequence). Trimming took 3 bases from V and 2 from J, leaving 8 bases between them. The DNA of the CDR3 is TGCAGTGCTAGGGGCCGGGCCTACGAGCAGTACTTC. Amino acid sequence: CSARGRAYEQYF.

This clonotype was seen just once. J is TRBJ1-2 and V is TRBV4-2; D is undetermined. The ends were cut back, 5 bases at V and 6 bases at J, with 19 bases in the middle. The CDR3 is made up of 15 amino acids. Per germline, CDR1 LGHNA and CDR2 YNFKEQ. The CDR3 region has the DNA TGTGCCAGCAGCGAATATACGGGCTCCCTCAATGGCTACACCTTC. It yields the protein CASSEYTGSLNGYTF.

The chain uses TRBV28 and TRBJ2-7, with TRBD2 matching 9 bases. The germline V gene encodes CDR1 MDHEN and CDR2 SYDVKM. The CDR3 consists of 16 residues. V lost 3 bases, J lost 2 bases, and 8 bases stayed unmatched. DNA for the CDR3: TGTGCCAGCAGTTTGGCCCTAGCGGGGCCCCCCTACGAGCAGTACTTC. Protein: CASSLALAGPPYEQYF.

This clonotype came up many times. The chain joins TRBV28 to TRBJ1-3, with D hard to call. The CDR3 has 14 amino acids. Germline V gene lookup returns CDR1 MDHEN and CDR2 SYDVKM. V was shortened by 3 bases and J by 0 bases, with 6 bases between the two germline ends. The CDR3 reads CASSFPTSGNTIYF. The CDR3 nucleotides read TGTGCCAGCAGTTTTCCGACCTCTGGAAACACCATATATTTT.

This clonotype was recorded at least ten times. The chain uses TRBV5-1 and TRBJ2-3, with D maybe TRBD2 (7 bases). The CDR3 is made up of 15 amino acids. Looked up from germline, CDR1 is SGHRS and CDR2 is YFSETQ. V was clipped by 4 bases and J by 3 bases, with 15 bases between them. The CDR3 DNA sequence: TGCGCCAGCAGCGCGAAGGGGGGGAGGACAGATACGCAGTATTTT. This translates into CASSAKGGRTDTQYF.